This T cell receptor (beta chain) was identified in a study of long-term antiretroviral therapy in people with HIV. The V and J ends lost 4 bases and 1 base respectively, with 8 bases between them. The CDR3 is made up of 15 amino acids. Germline V CDR1 and CDR2: KGHSH, LQKENI. Run at survey level, the immunoSEQ assay was version v3.0. The method was immunoSEQ multiplex PCR; TCRdb's version includes in-frame clones alone and lacks a portion of them. The sample holds 20,000 to 30,000 clones, around 80% seen once. The clonotype was recovered from a woman aged 40 to 50 with HIV. V is TRBV18 and J is TRBJ2-6; D remains unclear. The sample here was unsorted PBMCs, taken 1.2 years after starting antiretroviral therapy. The CDR3 nucleotides read TGTGCCAGCTCACTAGGAGTATCTGGGGCCAACGTCCTGACTTTC. Its protein product is CASSLGVSGANVLTF.